This T cell receptor beta chain was recovered during a study of spatial heterogeneity in lung cancer. Noted time point: blood at routine non-recurrence follow-up after resection. Researchers sequenced whole RNA taken from tumor, nontumor lung or frozen PBMC without sorting. From the 5' RACE reads, TCRdb called clonotypes with MiXCR, one entry per CDR3 protein. The data hold around 47,000 distinct CDR3 sequences, with around 7.7% observed a single time. This clonotype has a count of ten or more. The germline gives CDR1 DFQATT, CDR2 SNEGSKA (reference sequence). V was trimmed by 6 bases and J by 7 bases, leaving 16 bases between them. This CDR3 comprises 13 residues.

The starting material was PBMCs, obtained at follow-up. This chain joins TRBV20-1 and TRBJ2-4, with D perhaps matching TRBD2 (6 bases). This clonotype was obtained from a female donor with early-stage non-small cell lung cancer. The CDR3 DNA sequence: TGCAGTGCCCGCGGGGCCCCCGCTAACATTCAGTACTTC. It encodes CSARGAPANIQYF.